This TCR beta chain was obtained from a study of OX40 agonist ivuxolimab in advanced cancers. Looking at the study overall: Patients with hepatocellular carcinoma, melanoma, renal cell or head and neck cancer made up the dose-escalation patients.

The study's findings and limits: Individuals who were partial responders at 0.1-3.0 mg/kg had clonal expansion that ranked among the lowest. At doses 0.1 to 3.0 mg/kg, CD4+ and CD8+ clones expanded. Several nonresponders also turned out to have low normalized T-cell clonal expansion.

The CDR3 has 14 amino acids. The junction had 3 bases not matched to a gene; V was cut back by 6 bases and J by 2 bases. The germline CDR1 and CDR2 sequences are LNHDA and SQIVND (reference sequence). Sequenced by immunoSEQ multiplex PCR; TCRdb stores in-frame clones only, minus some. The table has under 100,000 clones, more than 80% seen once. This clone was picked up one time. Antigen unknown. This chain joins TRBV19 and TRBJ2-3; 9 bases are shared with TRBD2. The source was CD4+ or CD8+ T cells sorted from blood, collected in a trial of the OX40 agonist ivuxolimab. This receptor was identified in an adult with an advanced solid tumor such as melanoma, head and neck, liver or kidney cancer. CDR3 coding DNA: TGTGCCAGTAGGCAGCGGGGGGCCACAGATACGCAGTATTTT. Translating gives CASRQRGATDTQYF. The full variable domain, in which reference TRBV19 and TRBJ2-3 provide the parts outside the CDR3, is DGGITQSPKYLFRKEGQNVTLSCEQNLNHDAMYWYRQDPGQGLRLIYYSQIVNDFQKGDIAEGYSVSREKKESFPLTVTSAQKNPTAFYLCASRQRGATDTQYFGPGTRLTVL.